Listed here are 27 T cell receptor beta chains from one sample, sequenced in a study of T cell responses to AZD1222 COVID-19 vaccine. Only in-frame clones appear in the TCRdb table, and some are missing; sequencing was by immunoSEQ multiplex PCR. This table has 120,000 or so clones, over 75% appearing once. Sample: peripheral blood, taken on day 0 of AZD1222 vaccination. These receptors were taken from an adult in good health.

As regards this clone: Germline and junction disagree at one end, which may indicate a read error. This chain joins TRBV15 and TRBJ1-1; TRBD1 aligns across 7 bases. Germline assignment: CDR1 LNHNV and CDR2 YYDKDF (reference sequence). The CDR3 runs to 12 residues. In nucleotides, the CDR3 is TGTGCCACCAGCACCTACAGGGGTTTAGTTATCTTT. Its protein product is CATSTYRGLVIF.

This clone was picked up one time. V usage is TRBV6-5 and J usage is TRBJ1-2, with unresolved D. Trimming removed 5 bases at V and 4 bases at J, with 8 bases between. Germline V gives CDR1 MNHEY, CDR2 SVGAGI. The CDR3 consists of 12 residues. The CDR3 region is CASSPSVYGYTF. The CDR3 DNA reads as TGTGCCAGCAGTCCAAGCGTCTATGGCTACACCTTC.

The gene calls are TRBV7-2 and TRBJ2-1, with 8 bases identical to TRBD2. Germline lookup yields CDR1 SGHTA and CDR2 FQGNSA. V dropped 1 base and J dropped 5; count of bases not matched to a gene: 7. The CDR3 consists of 16 residues. CDR3 coding DNA: TGTGCCAGCAGCTTAGGGTGGCGGGGGGTCCACAATGAGCAGTTCTTC. Its translation is CASSLGWRGVHNEQFF.

This chain connects TRBV18 to TRBJ2-4; D is possibly TRBD1 (7 bases). V lost 3 bases and J 3 bases, leaving 18 bases between the germline ends. The CDR3 consists of 17 residues. Germline CDR1 and CDR2: KGHSH and LQKENI. CDR3 protein: CASSPTREGAGKNIQYF. The CDR3 DNA reads as TGTGCCAGCTCACCGACTAGAGAGGGGGCGGGCAAAAACATTCAGTACTTC.

The chain joins TRBV25-1 to TRBJ1-1; D gene uncertain. Germline V gene sequence: CDR1 MGHDK, CDR2 SYGVNS. The CDR3 loop spans 13 amino acids. Trimming left V 1 base short and J 6 bases short, with 9 bases between. The CDR3, as DNA: TGTGCCAGCAGTGAATCGGGCGTCCCTGAAGCTTTCTTT. It is translated as CASSESGVPEAFF.

This chain joins TRBV19 and TRBJ1-1; D is undetermined. Germline CDR1 and CDR2: LNHDA and SQIVND (reference sequence). The CDR3 runs 15 residues. Between the trimmed V and J ends, which lost 5 bases and 2 bases, there was a span of 15 bases. CDR3 amino acids: CASSPSRVGNTEAFF. CDR3 DNA sequence: TGTGCCAGTAGTCCCTCAAGGGTCGGAAACACTGAAGCTTTCTTT. Complete variable domain (other parts from reference TRBV19 and TRBJ1-1): DGGITQSPKYLFRKEGQNVTLSCEQNLNHDAMYWYRQDPGQGLRLIYYSQIVNDFQKGDIAEGYSVSREKKESFPLTVTSAQKNPTAFYLCASSPSRVGNTEAFFGQGTRLTVV.

To note about this clone: This same CDR3 is encoded by further DNA sequences in the sample. The V gene is TRBV4-3, the J gene TRBJ2-5; possibly TRBD2 for D (6 bases). The V and J ends lost 4 bases and 7 bases respectively, with 13 bases between them. Germline V gives CDR1 LGHNA, CDR2 YSLEER. The CDR3 totals 13 residues. The DNA of the CDR3 is TGCGCCAGCAGCCCCGGTCCCGGGGGGACCCAGTACTTC. Translation: CASSPGPGGTQYF.

The rearrangement links TRBV6-5 to TRBJ2-2; D might be TRBD1 (5 bases). CDR3 size: 15 residues. Germline V CDR1 and CDR2: MNHEY, SVGAGI. The germline V and J ends were trimmed by 2 bases and 1 base, with 8 bases remaining between them. CDR3 sequence (DNA): TGTGCCAGCAGTTACCCGGACAAGAACACCGGGGAGCTGTTTTTT. Translation: CASSYPDKNTGELFF.

The chain combines TRBV5-1 with TRBJ1-2; tentative D call: TRBD1 (5 bases). In germline, CDR1 is SGHRS, CDR2 YFSETQ. This CDR3 contains 12 residues. The V gene lost 2 bases and the J gene lost 8 bases, with 10 bases spanning the gap. CDR3 sequence (DNA): TGCGCCAGCAGCTTTCAGGGAGAGGGCTACACCTTC. Amino acids: CASSFQGEGYTF.

This clone was detected a few times. The chain recombines TRBV6-5 with TRBJ2-5; the D gene is possibly TRBD2 (6 bases). This CDR3 contains 12 residues. Germline V lookup: CDR1 MNHEY, CDR2 SVGAGI. CDR3 in amino acids: CAGGRPQETQYF. CDR3 DNA: TGTGCAGGAGGGCGACCCCAAGAGACCCAGTACTTC.

The chain is built from TRBV11-1 and TRBJ1-6; D unresolved. This CDR3 spans 14 amino acids. Per germline, CDR1 SGHAT and CDR2 FQDESV (reference sequence). The germline V and J ends were trimmed by 3 bases and 9 bases, with 12 bases remaining between them. The CDR3 loop is CASSLTDLASPLHF. The CDR3 DNA follows: TGTGCCAGCAGCTTGACGGATCTGGCTTCACCCCTCCACTTT.

V usage is TRBV6-5 and J usage is TRBJ1-2; D uncertain. Trimming removed 2 bases from V and 4 bases from J, with 11 bases in between. This CDR3 comprises 14 residues. Germline CDR1 is MNHEY and CDR2 is SVGAGI. CDR3 region: CASSYSGGGYGYTF. CDR3 DNA sequence: TGTGCCAGCAGTTACAGTGGCGGAGGCTATGGCTACACCTTC.

V and J are TRBV7-2 and TRBJ2-3, with a tentative D call TRBD1 (5 bases). The CDR3 extends over 15 amino acids. Deletions cut 2 bases from V and 0 bases from J, with 9 bases between. The germline CDR1 and CDR2 sequences are SGHTA and FQGNSA. CDR3 sequence reads: CASSLSGPSTDTQYF. CDR3 coding DNA: TGTGCCAGCAGCTTATCAGGGCCTAGCACAGATACGCAGTATTTT.

The chain recombines TRBV6-6 with TRBJ2-7; TRBD2 agrees at 9 bases. With V trimmed by 6 bases and J by 2 bases, 8 bases remained unmatched. CDR3 length: 15 amino acids. Per germline, CDR1 MNHNY and CDR2 SVGAGI (reference sequence). CDR3 in DNA: TGTGCCAGCAGGAAACTAGCGGGTCCTACCTACGAGCAGTACTTC. Translated: CASRKLAGPTYEQYF.

The chain employs TRBV5-6 and TRBJ1-6; 9 bases match TRBD1. Germline assignment: CDR1 SGHDT and CDR2 YYEEEE. V lost 6 bases and J lost 4; bases outside the gene matches: 8. This CDR3 is 16 amino acids long. CDR3 DNA sequence: TGTGCCAGCACCCTAACAGGGGGCTATTATAATTCACCCCTCCACTTT. Amino acid sequence: CASTLTGGYYNSPLHF.

The chain has TRBV2 and TRBJ1-6; D gene uncertain. Germline V CDR1 and CDR2: SNHLY, FYNNEI. With 10 bases removed from V and 7 bases from J, the gap between germline ends came to 17 bases. The CDR3 contains 14 residues. The CDR3 sequence: CATKGGVWNSPLHF. CDR3 DNA sequence: TGTGCCACCAAAGGCGGGGTATGGAATTCACCCCTCCACTTT.

The genes are TRBV4-2 and TRBJ2-2, with 10 positions matching TRBD2. After removal of 7 bases from V and 7 bases from J, the junction contained 9 bases not matched to a gene. Germline lookup yields CDR1 LGHNA and CDR2 YNFKEQ. The CDR3 totals 15 residues. In nucleotides, the CDR3 is TGTGCCAGCACCAAAGCGGGAGGGCAAGGCGGGGAGCTGTTTTTT. Protein product: CASTKAGGQGGELFF.

The chain combines TRBV6-5 with TRBJ1-3, with a weak D call TRBD1 (6 bases). Per the germline V gene, CDR1 is MNHEY and CDR2 is SVGAGI. The CDR3 is made up of 14 amino acids. The V and J ends lost 6 bases and 1 base respectively, with 10 bases between them. The CDR3 coding sequence is TGTGCCAGCAGCCGAGGGGGGTCTGGAAACACCATATATTTT. Amino acid sequence: CASSRGGSGNTIYF.

The chain couples TRBV9 to TRBJ1-1, with D possibly TRBD1 on 6 matching bases. Germline V gene lookup returns CDR1 SGDLS and CDR2 YYNGEE. V was trimmed by 2 bases and J by 1 base, leaving 18 bases between them. The CDR3 spans 17 residues. CDR3 DNA sequence: TGTGCCAGCAGCGTTGGGGACATCCTTTCGAGGAACACTGAAGCTTTCTTT. Translation gives CASSVGDILSRNTEAFF.

This chain uses TRBV5-8 with TRBJ2-1, with 8 bases matching TRBD1. The V gene end was trimmed by 4 bases and the J gene end by 5 bases; junction bases not matched to a gene: 5. Germline assignment: CDR1 SGHTS and CDR2 YDEGEE. CDR3 length equals 14 residues. The CDR3 DNA reads TGTGCCAGCAGCCGACAGGGGTCCAACAATGAGCAGTTCTTC. It specifies CASSRQGSNNEQFF.

The V and J genes are TRBV2 and TRBJ1-5, with TRBD1 as a possible D gene (6 bases). The CDR3 extends over 15 amino acids. From germline, CDR1 is SNHLY and CDR2 FYNNEI. The V gene lost 5 bases and the J gene lost 6 bases, with 17 bases spanning the gap. The CDR3 loop reads CASSNTGQITQPQHF. The DNA for the CDR3 is TGTGCCAGCAGTAACACGGGACAAATCACTCAGCCCCAGCATTTT.

This clone was observed a single time. The chain employs TRBV19 and TRBJ1-3, with D possibly TRBD1 on 5 matching bases. Trimming left V 3 bases short and J 0 bases short, with 12 bases between. The germline V gene has CDR1 LNHDA and CDR2 SQIVND (reference sequence). There are 16 residues in the CDR3. DNA of the CDR3: TGTGCCAGTAGTATTCCACAGGAGAACTCTGGAAACACCATATATTTT. Amino acid sequence: CASSIPQENSGNTIYF.

The chain joins TRBV19 to TRBJ2-1, with D unclear. The CDR3 spans 15 residues. Germline CDR1 LNHDA, CDR2 SQIVND (reference sequence). Between the trimmed V and J ends, which lost 3 bases and 4 bases, there was a span of 13 bases. The CDR3 DNA is TGTGCCAGTAGTATCTCTCCCATTCCTTACAATGAGCAGTTCTTC. Translating gives CASSISPIPYNEQFF.

This sequence joins TRBV5-6 and TRBJ2-2, with TRBD1 matching over 9 bases. The J segment lost 9 bases and the V segment lost 3 bases, leaving 12 bases of the junction unmatched. This CDR3 region has 16 residues. Germline assignment: CDR1 SGHDT and CDR2 YYEEEE. CDR3: CASSSAGTGRSRELFF. In DNA form, the CDR3 reads TGTGCCAGCAGCTCAGCCGGGACAGGGAGAAGCAGGGAGCTGTTTTTT.

CDR3 nucleotides: TGTGCCAGCAGCCCCCTCCCCGCGGGGGCGACGTCCTCCTATGGCTACACCTTC. It translates to CASSPLPAGATSSYGYTF. V and J are TRBV7-8 and TRBJ1-2; a weak D match, TRBD1 (6 bases). This CDR3 is 18 amino acids long. Trimming stripped 5 bases from V and 4 bases from J, with 26 bases between. CDR1 and CDR2 from the germline V gene are SGHVS and FQNEAQ.

V and J are TRBV10-3 and TRBJ1-3, with unresolved D. From germline, CDR1 is ENHRY and CDR2 SYGVKD. CDR3 length: 12 residues. The V and J ends lost 6 bases and 12 bases respectively, with 15 bases between them. The CDR3 region is CAISKEDYGIYF. The CDR3 nucleotides read TGTGCCATCAGCAAGGAGGACTACGGCATATATTTT.

The chain is built from TRBV7-2 and TRBJ2-1; the match to TRBD1 covers 9 bases. The CDR3 sequence is 15 residues long. Germline CDR1 is SGHTA and CDR2 is FQGNSA. The ends lost 5 bases at V and 4 bases at J; junction bases unmatched: 6. CDR3: CASSRRQGDYNEQFF. As DNA, the CDR3 is TGTGCCAGCAGCCGCCGACAGGGGGATTACAATGAGCAGTTCTTC.